This TCR beta chain was sequenced in a study of blood T cell repertoires in COVID-19. Study context: Samples representing acute and convalescent COVID-19 were sourced from the United States, Italy and Spain. The analysed material was cDNA or gDNA that came from T cells, B-cell-depleted T cells, or PBMCs.

V lost 6 bases and J lost 10; bases outside the gene matches: 12. Germline V gene data show CDR1 as ENHRY and CDR2 as SYGVKD. The CDR3 runs 14 residues. Sequenced by immunoSEQ multiplex PCR; TCRdb stores in-frame clones only, minus some. The sample yields 200,000 to 250,000 clones, around 84% seen once. The chain has TRBV10-3 and TRBJ2-7; TRBD2 matches 10 bases. Sequencing was performed on peripheral blood. The sequence came from a woman over 75 with active or convalescent COVID-19. For the CDR3, the DNA is TGTGCCATCAGCGACCTGAGCGGGAGGGCCGATCAGTACTTC. This translates into CAISDLSGRADQYF.